This passage covers 9 T cell receptor beta chains from one sample sequenced in a study of tumor-infiltrating lymphocytes in oesophageal squamous cell carcinoma. TCRdb re-analysed the PCR reads in MiXCR, keeping a single row per CDR3 protein. Among approximately 15,000 distinct CDR3 sequences, under 60% were seen once, and the ten largest hold less than 15%. Specimen: blood. The receptors were gathered from a male donor with esophageal squamous cell carcinoma.

This rearrangement joins TRBV6-2 or TRBV6-3 to TRBJ1-1, with D tentatively TRBD1 (5 bases). The CDR3 length is 14 residues. Looked up from germline, CDR1 is MNHEY and CDR2 is SVGEGT. The V end was cut by 2 bases, the J end by 2 bases, with 9 bases between. CDR3 region: CASSYGGANTEAFF. CDR3 nucleotides: TGTGCCAGCAGTTACGGAGGGGCTAACACTGAAGCTTTCTTT.

This chain joins TRBV12-5 and TRBJ2-5; TRBD2 matches at 9 bases. The germline CDR1 and CDR2 sequences are LGHNT and FRNRAP. Losses at the gene ends were 3 bases for V and 0 bases for J; bases not matched to a gene: 2. This CDR3 contains 15 residues. CDR3 loop: CASGFGLAYQETQYF. In DNA, the CDR3 is TGTGCTAGTGGTTTCGGACTAGCGTACCAAGAGACCCAGTACTTC. The full variable domain, completed using reference TRBV12-5 and TRBJ2-5, is DARVTQTPRHKVTEMGQEVTMRCQPILGHNTVFWYRQTMMQGLELLAYFRNRAPLDDSGMPKDRFSAEMPDATLATLKIQPSEPRDSAVYFCASGFGLAYQETQYFGPGTRLLVL.

The genes are TRBV6-5 and TRBJ1-2, with a possible D match to TRBD1 (6 bases). The germline CDR1 and CDR2 sequences are MNHEY and SVGAGI. The CDR3 has 17 amino acids. V was pared by 5 bases and J by 1 base, with 20 bases between. The chain's CDR3 is CASSPGAYRDNNYGYTF. The DNA for the CDR3 is TGTGCCAGCAGTCCGGGGGCTTACAGGGACAATAACTATGGCTACACCTTC.

Ten or more counts support this clonotype. One end of the junction does not line up with germline, which may come from a read error. The genes are TRBV5-4 and TRBJ2-1; D gene ambiguous. The CDR3 has 15 residues. Germline CDR1 SGHNT, CDR2 YYREEE (reference sequence). This CDR3 is CASSLSSPSYNEQFF. DNA for the CDR3: TGCGCCAGCAGCTTAAGTTCACCATCCTACAATGAGCAGTTCTTC. The full variable domain, with the rest looked up from reference TRBV5-4 and TRBJ2-1, is ETGVTQSPTHLIKTRGQQVTLRCSSQSGHNTVSWYQQALGQGPQFIFQYYREEENGRGNFPPRFSGLQFPNYSSELNVNALELDDSALYLCASSLSSPSYNEQFFGPGTRLTVL.

This clonotype was recorded at least ten times. The chain employs TRBV25-1 and TRBJ1-3; TRBD1 is a possible D gene (5 bases). Trimming removed 4 bases at V and 0 bases at J, with 13 bases between. The CDR3 has 16 residues. CDR1 MGHDK and CDR2 SYGVNS come from the germline V gene. The CDR3 loop reads CASSGGRDFSGNTIYF. The CDR3 DNA is TGTGCCAGCAGTGGCGGAAGGGACTTCTCTGGAAACACCATATATTTT.

This clonotype was detected a few times. The chain is built from TRBV11-2 and TRBJ2-1; D uncertain. The end of the DNA fits TRBJ2-5 better, so the J call may be wrong. From germline, CDR1 is SGHAT and CDR2 FQNNGV. The CDR3 covers 11 residues. The CDR3 reads CASSSKETQYF. The DNA of the CDR3 is TGTGCCAGCAGCTCTAAAGAGACCCAGTACTTC.

In DNA form, the CDR3 reads TGTGCCAGCAGCTTGTTAACAGGGGGCGCGGACACTGAAGCTTTCTTT. Protein sequence: CASSLLTGGADTEAFF. The J gene is TRBJ2-3, the V gene TRBV5-6; 9 bases match TRBD1. With the DNA end fitting TRBJ1-1 better, the J assignment may be wrong. The CDR3 loop spans 16 amino acids. Looked up from germline, CDR1 is SGHDT and CDR2 is YYEEEE.

Judged by abundance, this clonotype is medium-sized. The J gene is TRBJ2-7, the V gene TRBV28; D remains ambiguous. The germline V gene has CDR1 MDHEN and CDR2 SYDVKM. The CDR3 extends over 12 amino acids. V was pared by 0 bases and J by 2 bases, with 2 bases between. The CDR3 is CASSLWTYEQYF. CDR3 coding DNA: TGTGCCAGCAGTTTATGGACCTACGAGCAGTACTTC.

This clonotype has a count of ten or more. A clone one base away is much larger, so this may be a read error. The rearrangement links TRBV6-1 to TRBJ2-1; 10 bases map to TRBD2. CDR1 and CDR2 from the germline V gene are MNHNS and SASEGT. After removal of 6 bases from V and 10 bases from J, the junction contained 12 bases not matched to a gene. The CDR3 loop spans 15 amino acids. The CDR3 loop reads CASRLGTSASYEQFF. DNA of the CDR3: TGTGCCAGCAGACTAGGGACTAGCGCCTCCTACGAGCAGTTCTTC.